A selection of T cell receptor beta chains follows, all from one sample in a study of cytomegalovirus exposure and HLA in healthy donors. Profiling relied on immunoSEQ multiplex PCR, and the TCRdb table lists in-frame clones only, not all of them. In the table there are 300,000 to 400,000 clones, approximately 88% of which are singletons. Material for sequencing was PBMCs. Receptor source: a man younger than 45 in good health and CMV-seronegative. Both conserved end residues are part of each CDR3. The D gene is left open where the match is weak. Some rows have no size entry. The others give once, few or many, or a class for an expanded clone.

d_gene: TRBD2
abundance: once
v_gene: TRBV5-8
j_gene: TRBJ2-5
CDR3aa: CASSLAERGNQETQYF
CDR3nt: TGTGCCAGCAGCTTGGCCGAGCGGGGGAACCAAGAGACCCAGTACTTC

d_gene: -
abundance: -
v_gene: TRBV19
j_gene: TRBJ1-1
CDR3aa: CASSMIGFGTEAFF
CDR3nt: TGTGCCAGTAGTATGATCGGGTTTGGGACTGAAGCTTTCTTT

d_gene: TRBD1
abundance: -
v_gene: TRBV19
j_gene: TRBJ1-1
CDR3aa: CASSKRQGNTEAFF
CDR3nt: TGTGCCAGTAGTAAGAGACAGGGGAACACTGAAGCTTTCTTT

d_gene: TRBD2
abundance: -
v_gene: TRBV4-1
j_gene: TRBJ2-1
CDR3aa: CASSQVTSDYNEQFF
CDR3nt: TGCGCCAGCAGCCAAGTGACTAGCGACTACAATGAGCAGTTCTTC

d_gene: -
abundance: -
v_gene: TRBV11-2
j_gene: TRBJ1-1
CDR3aa: CASSLVAGMNTEAFF
CDR3nt: TGTGCCAGCAGCTTAGTGGCGGGTATGAACACTGAAGCTTTCTTT

d_gene: -
abundance: -
v_gene: TRBV5-6
j_gene: TRBJ2-3
CDR3aa: CASSLVERISTDTQYF
CDR3nt: TGTGCCAGCAGCTTGGTGGAGAGGATTAGCACAGATACGCAGTATTTT

d_gene: TRBD1
abundance: -
v_gene: TRBV6-1
j_gene: TRBJ1-3
CDR3aa: CASSEWKGARDTIYF
CDR3nt: TGTGCCAGCAGTGAGTGGAAGGGGGCGAGGGACACCATATATTTT

d_gene: TRBD1
abundance: -
v_gene: TRBV6-1
j_gene: TRBJ1-4
CDR3aa: CASSGDRLLFF
CDR3nt: TGTGCCAGCAGTGGGGACAGGTTACTGTTTTTT

d_gene: TRBD1
abundance: -
v_gene: TRBV2
j_gene: TRBJ2-5
CDR3aa: CASTLGQGQETQYF
CDR3nt: TGTGCCAGCACCCTGGGACAGGGGCAAGAGACCCAGTACTTC

d_gene: TRBD2
abundance: -
v_gene: TRBV7-2
j_gene: TRBJ2-5
CDR3aa: CASTSGGGVETQYF
CDR3nt: TGTGCCAGCACTTCGGGCGGGGGGGTGGAGACCCAGTACTTC

d_gene: -
abundance: -
v_gene: TRBV5-4
j_gene: TRBJ2-7
CDR3aa: CASSLVSGAEQYF
CDR3nt: TGTGCCAGCAGCTTGGTATCAGGGGCCGAGCAGTACTTC

d_gene: TRBD1
abundance: once
v_gene: TRBV11-2
j_gene: TRBJ2-7
CDR3aa: CASSSTGTGVEQYF
CDR3nt: TGTGCCAGCAGCTCCACCGGGACAGGGGTCGAGCAGTACTTC

d_gene: TRBD2
abundance: -
v_gene: TRBV6-5
j_gene: TRBJ2-1
CDR3aa: CASSYSKQRGGHEQFF
CDR3nt: TGTGCCAGCAGTTACTCGAAACAGCGGGGGGGGCATGAGCAGTTCTTC

d_gene: TRBD2
abundance: -
v_gene: TRBV5-4
j_gene: TRBJ2-7
CDR3aa: CASSLGAREGSEQYF
CDR3nt: TGTGCCAGCAGCTTAGGGGCCAGGGAGGGCTCGGAGCAGTACTTC

d_gene: -
abundance: -
v_gene: TRBV6-1
j_gene: TRBJ2-7
CDR3aa: CASSERFGWATVHEQYF
CDR3nt: TGTGCCAGCAGTGAAAGGTTCGGATGGGCAACCGTACACGAGCAGTACTTC

d_gene: -
abundance: -
v_gene: TRBV4-2
j_gene: TRBJ2-1
CDR3aa: CASSQETGRPNEQFF
CDR3nt: TGTGCCAGCAGCCAGGAGACTGGCCGCCCCAATGAGCAGTTCTTC

d_gene: TRBD2
abundance: -
v_gene: TRBV13
j_gene: TRBJ2-7
CDR3aa: CASSFGTSRVWEQYF
CDR3nt: TGTGCCAGCAGCTTCGGGACTAGTCGAGTTTGGGAGCAGTACTTC

d_gene: -
abundance: -
v_gene: TRBV7-2
j_gene: TRBJ1-6
CDR3aa: CASSLAAGVHSPLHF
CDR3nt: TGTGCCAGCAGCTTAGCGGCGGGTGTTCATTCACCCCTCCACTTT

d_gene: -
abundance: -
v_gene: TRBV11-2
j_gene: TRBJ1-5
CDR3aa: CASSPNRVNQPQHF
CDR3nt: TGTGCCAGCAGCCCAAACAGAGTCAATCAGCCCCAGCATTTT

d_gene: TRBD2
abundance: -
v_gene: TRBV27
j_gene: TRBJ2-3
CDR3aa: CASSLLRASGGLDTQYF
CDR3nt: TGTGCCAGCAGCCTCCTCCGGGCTAGCGGGGGGTTAGATACGCAGTATTTT

d_gene: TRBD1
abundance: -
v_gene: TRBV7-9
j_gene: TRBJ2-7
CDR3aa: CASSLWSGTASYEQYF
CDR3nt: TGTGCCAGCAGCTTATGGTCCGGGACAGCGTCCTACGAGCAGTACTTC

d_gene: -
abundance: -
v_gene: TRBV6-6
j_gene: TRBJ2-7
CDR3aa: CASSPTRRDEQYF
CDR3nt: TGTGCCAGCAGTCCGACCCGACGGGACGAGCAGTACTTC

d_gene: TRBD2
abundance: -
v_gene: TRBV7-9
j_gene: TRBJ2-2
CDR3aa: CASSLTSGGPNTGELFF
CDR3nt: TGTGCCAGCAGCTTAACTAGCGGGGGCCCGAACACCGGGGAGCTGTTTTTT

d_gene: -
abundance: -
v_gene: TRBV18
j_gene: TRBJ1-5
CDR3aa: CASSLDSPYQPQHF
CDR3nt: TGTGCCAGCTCACTAGACAGTCCGTATCAGCCCCAGCATTTT

d_gene: -
abundance: -
v_gene: TRBV11-2
j_gene: TRBJ2-2
CDR3aa: CASGGVTGTGELFF
CDR3nt: TGTGCCAGCGGGGGGGTTACAGGGACCGGGGAGCTGTTTTTT

d_gene: -
abundance: -
v_gene: TRBV19
j_gene: TRBJ2-1
CDR3aa: CASSIHQNNEQFF
CDR3nt: TGTGCCAGTAGTATACACCAGAACAATGAGCAGTTCTTC

d_gene: -
abundance: once
v_gene: TRBV6-1
j_gene: TRBJ1-1
CDR3aa: CASSVKNTEAFF
CDR3nt: TGTGCCAGCAGTGTTAAGAACACTGAAGCTTTCTTT

d_gene: TRBD2
abundance: once
v_gene: TRBV11-3
j_gene: TRBJ2-7
CDR3aa: CASSLESGGIYEQYF
CDR3nt: TGTGCCAGCAGCCTCGAGAGCGGGGGAATCTACGAGCAGTACTTC

d_gene: -
abundance: -
v_gene: TRBV6-1
j_gene: TRBJ1-3
CDR3aa: CASSESKGALSGNTIYF
CDR3nt: TGTGCCAGCAGTGAAAGTAAAGGGGCTTTATCTGGAAACACCATATATTTT

d_gene: -
abundance: few
v_gene: TRBV7-9
j_gene: TRBJ2-7
CDR3aa: CASSLGLGEQYF
CDR3nt: TGTGCCAGCAGCTTAGGACTAGGCGAGCAGTACTTC

d_gene: -
abundance: -
v_gene: TRBV12-5
j_gene: TRBJ2-7
CDR3aa: CASGSSLGHGEQYF
CDR3nt: TGTGCTAGTGGCTCCTCCCTGGGGCACGGCGAGCAGTACTTC

d_gene: -
abundance: -
v_gene: TRBV2
j_gene: TRBJ1-2
CDR3aa: CASSEVPLQGPSGGYTF
CDR3nt: TGTGCCAGCAGTGAAGTTCCCTTACAGGGTCCATCTGGTGGCTACACCTTC

d_gene: -
abundance: -
v_gene: TRBV2
j_gene: TRBJ2-5
CDR3aa: CASTGQGEETQYF
CDR3nt: TGTGCCTCCACAGGCCAAGGGGAAGAGACCCAGTACTTC

d_gene: -
abundance: -
v_gene: TRBV19
j_gene: TRBJ2-5
CDR3aa: CASSTGHLQETQYF
CDR3nt: TGTGCCAGTAGTACGGGACATCTACAAGAGACCCAGTACTTC

d_gene: -
abundance: -
v_gene: TRBV4-1
j_gene: TRBJ1-1
CDR3aa: CASSPPNRVNTEAFF
CDR3nt: TGCGCCAGCAGCCCCCCTAATCGGGTGAACACTGAAGCTTTCTTT

d_gene: TRBD2
abundance: -
v_gene: TRBV5-4
j_gene: TRBJ2-5
CDR3aa: CASSLRSGALQETQYF
CDR3nt: TGTGCCAGCAGCTTACGTAGCGGGGCTCTACAAGAGACCCAGTACTTC